The 15 T cell receptor beta chains below come from one sample, sequenced in a study of T cell responses to AZD1222 COVID-19 vaccine. Data came from immunoSEQ multiplex PCR; TCRdb stores just in-frame clones and leaves some out. The data show about 55,000 clones, 89% seen once. Sequences were derived from peripheral blood, sampled on day 0 of AZD1222 vaccination. These receptors were collected from an adult in good health.

This chain uses TRBV25-1 with TRBJ1-6; 7 bases match TRBD1. Looked up from germline, CDR1 is MGHDK and CDR2 is SYGVNS. Trimming removed 4 bases from V and 4 bases from J; junction bases left unmatched: 1. CDR3 length equals 14 residues. CDR3 protein: CASSGTGYNSPLHF. In DNA form, the CDR3 reads TGTGCCAGCAGTGGGACAGGTTATAATTCACCCCTCCACTTT.

This chain connects TRBV3-1 (or the pseudogene TRBV3-2) to TRBJ1-1, with no clear D. V lost 1 base, J lost 8 bases, and 8 bases lay in between. There are 12 residues in the CDR3. CDR1 is LGHDT and CDR2 is YNNKEL in the germline V gene (reference sequence). The CDR3 protein is CASSQGPREAFF. Here the CDR3 DNA reads TGTGCCAGCAGCCAAGGGCCAAGAGAAGCTTTCTTT.

V gene TRBV5-1 combines with J gene TRBJ1-1, with unresolved D. V was shortened by 4 bases and J by 11 bases, with 15 bases between the two germline ends. Germline-derived CDR1 and CDR2 are SGHRS and YFSETQ. This CDR3 is built from 12 residues. CDR3 amino acids: CASSGSELGAFF. As DNA, the CDR3 is TGCGCCAGCAGCGGCTCGGAGCTTGGGGCTTTCTTT.

V is TRBV19 and J is TRBJ2-1; D gene ambiguous. Trimming removed 4 bases from V and 5 bases from J, with 6 bases in between. The CDR3 consists of 12 residues. CDR1 is LNHDA, CDR2 SQIVND, per germline (reference sequence). Written as DNA, the CDR3 is TGTGCCAGTAGTACAAAGAACAATGAGCAGTTCTTC. Encoded protein: CASSTKNNEQFF.

In DNA form, the CDR3 reads TGCGCCAGCAGCCCGCGACAGGGCTTTGAGACCCAGTACTTC. Translation gives CASSPRQGFETQYF. This chain connects TRBV5-1 to TRBJ2-5; 7 bases fit TRBD1. V was clipped by 4 bases and J by 5 bases; unmatched bases: 8. Germline-derived CDR1 and CDR2 are SGHRS and YFSETQ. The CDR3 length is 14 residues. The complete variable domain, with remaining parts taken from reference TRBV5-1 and TRBJ2-5, reads KAGVTQTPRYLIKTRGQQVTLSCSPISGHRSVSWYQQTPGQGLQFLFEYFSETQRNKGNFPGRFSGRQFSNSRSEMNVSTLELGDSALYLCASSPRQGFETQYFGPGTRLLVL.

The chain is built from TRBV28 and TRBJ2-3; unclear D gene. Germline loops: CDR1 MDHEN, CDR2 SYDVKM. Trimming stripped 4 bases from V and 6 bases from J, with 8 bases between. CDR3 length: 12 amino acids. CDR3 sequence reads: CASSSTFDTQYF. CDR3 in DNA: TGTGCCAGCAGTTCGACGTTTGATACGCAGTATTTT.

V usage is TRBV18 and J usage is TRBJ1-3; 7 nucleotides align to TRBD1. The V segment lost 3 bases and the J segment 3 bases; nucleotides outside the gene matches: 8. This CDR3 is 16 amino acids long. CDR1 is KGHSH and CDR2 is LQKENI in the germline V gene. The CDR3 DNA reads TGTGCCAGCTCACCCCGGGACAGCGCAAGTGGAAACACCATATATTTT. Protein product: CASSPRDSASGNTIYF.

This clone was seen a single time. J is TRBJ2-3 and V is TRBV6-5; 7 nucleotides align to TRBD1. V was pared by 6 bases and J by 3 bases, with 3 bases of the junction left unmatched. The CDR3 sequence is 13 residues long. The germline V gene has CDR1 MNHEY and CDR2 SVGAGI. CDR3 region: CASRTTGTDTQYF. In DNA, the CDR3 is TGTGCCAGCAGGACGACAGGGACAGATACGCAGTATTTT.

The DNA for the CDR3 is TGTGCCAGCAGCTTCGGACTAGCAGGTCAAGAGCAGTACTTC. This translates into CASSFGLAGQEQYF. The chain has TRBV7-9 and TRBJ2-7; 8 nucleotides align to TRBD2. This CDR3 contains 14 residues. The V gene's germline CDR1 is SEHNR and CDR2 FQNEAQ (reference sequence). V trimming: 3 bases; J trimming: 7 bases; junction bases outside the gene matches: 8. Filled out from reference TRBV7-9 and TRBJ2-7, the complete variable domain reads DTGVSQNPRHKITKRGQNVTFRCDPISEHNRLYWYRQTLGQGPEFLTYFQNEAQLEKSRLLSDRFSAERPKGSFSTLEIQRTEQGDSAMYLCASSFGLAGQEQYFGPGTRLTVT.

The V and J genes are TRBV19 and TRBJ1-1; 8 bases align to TRBD1. The length of the CDR3 is 13 residues. CDR1 is LNHDA and CDR2 is SQIVND in the germline V gene (reference sequence). Trimming cost V 6 bases and J 7 bases; bases outside gene matches: 7. The CDR3 loop reads CASRIQGEFEAFF. For the CDR3, the DNA is TGTGCCAGTAGAATACAGGGGGAGTTTGAAGCTTTCTTT.

The rearrangement links TRBV10-3 to TRBJ2-7; TRBD1 matches at 9 bases. In germline, CDR1 is ENHRY, CDR2 SYGVKD. The ends lost 2 bases at V and 4 bases at J; junction bases unmatched: 6. The CDR3 totals 15 residues. For the CDR3, the DNA is TGTGCCATCAGTGAGCCGGGACAGGGAATGTACGAGCAGTACTTC. Translation: CAISEPGQGMYEQYF.

The J gene is TRBJ2-3, the V gene TRBV7-3, with D possibly being TRBD2 (6 bases). V dropped 2 bases and J dropped 6 bases, with 12 bases sitting between them. This CDR3 has 14 residues. Germline assignment: CDR1 SGHTA and CDR2 FQGTGA. As DNA, the CDR3 is TGTGCCAGCAGCTTAGCCGGGAGAGGGGATACGCAGTATTTT. Translated: CASSLAGRGDTQYF.

The chain recombines TRBV29-1 with TRBJ1-2; D is unresolved. The CDR3 is 12 amino acids. V was shortened by 5 bases and J by 4 bases, with 11 bases between the two germline ends. Looked up from germline, CDR1 is SQVTM and CDR2 is ANQGSEA. The CDR3, as DNA: TGCAGCGTTCGCGGGCGGACCTATGGCTACACCTTC. It codes for CSVRGRTYGYTF.

V gene TRBV19 combines with J gene TRBJ2-1; D may be TRBD2 (7 bases). Trimming cost V 4 bases and J 9 bases, with 25 bases left between them. Germline V gene sequence: CDR1 LNHDA, CDR2 SQIVND (reference sequence). This CDR3 has 17 amino acids. The CDR3: CASSTPAGAGLIGEQFF. CDR3 in DNA: TGTGCCAGTAGTACCCCCGCGGGGGCGGGCCTCATTGGTGAGCAGTTCTTC. The full variable domain, completed using reference TRBV19 and TRBJ2-1, is DGGITQSPKYLFRKEGQNVTLSCEQNLNHDAMYWYRQDPGQGLRLIYYSQIVNDFQKGDIAEGYSVSREKKESFPLTVTSAQKNPTAFYLCASSTPAGAGLIGEQFFGPGTRLTVL.

This clone was seen a handful of times. This rearrangement joins TRBV7-8 to TRBJ2-2, with D possibly being TRBD2 (5 bases). V was trimmed by 5 bases and J by 6 bases, leaving 16 bases between them. Germline CDR1 reads SGHVS; CDR2 reads FQNEAQ. The CDR3 has 15 amino acids. The CDR3 sequence: CASSTRGLISGELFF. As DNA, the CDR3 is TGTGCCAGCAGCACCCGTGGACTTATCTCCGGGGAGCTGTTTTTT.